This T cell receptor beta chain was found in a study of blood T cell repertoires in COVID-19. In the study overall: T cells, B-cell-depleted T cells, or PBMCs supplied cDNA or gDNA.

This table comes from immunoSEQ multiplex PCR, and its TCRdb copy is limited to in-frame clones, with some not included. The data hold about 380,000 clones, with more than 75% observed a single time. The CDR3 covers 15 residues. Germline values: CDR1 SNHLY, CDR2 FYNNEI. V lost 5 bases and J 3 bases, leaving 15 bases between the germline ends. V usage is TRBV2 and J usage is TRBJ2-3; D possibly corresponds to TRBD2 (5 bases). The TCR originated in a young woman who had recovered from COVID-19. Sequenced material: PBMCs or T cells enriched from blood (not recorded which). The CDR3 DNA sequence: TGTGCCAGCAGTAGGTCCGGGGTCGGTACAGATACGCAGTATTTT. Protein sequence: CASSRSGVGTDTQYF.